Listed below are T cell receptor beta chains from one sample, sequenced in a study of cytomegalovirus exposure and HLA in healthy donors. The assay was immunoSEQ multiplex PCR, and TCRdb's table has in-frame clones only and misses some. The data contain some 140,000 clones, 84% of them singletons. Material: PBMCs. The origin of the receptors is a woman in her twenties or thirties in good health and CMV-seronegative. Each CDR3 is given with its conserved first and last residue. Fields, in order: J gene, V gene, CDR3 length, D gene, clone size, CDR3 protein, CDR3 DNA. A D gene is named only where the DNA matches it firmly. Only some rows state a clone size, as once, few, many or a class for expanded clones.

j_call: TRBJ1-3
v_call: TRBV4-2
cdr3_length: 18
d_call: .
clone_size: .
cdr3_aa: CASSQVKVSGTFGNTIYF
cdr3_nt: TGTGCCAGCAGCCAAGTTAAGGTTTCAGGAACTTTTGGAAACACCATATATTTT

j_call: TRBJ2-3
v_call: TRBV11-3
cdr3_length: 16
d_call: TRBD1
clone_size: .
cdr3_aa: CASSSDRGSSTDTQYF
cdr3_nt: TGTGCCAGCAGCTCGGACAGGGGAAGCAGCACAGATACGCAGTATTTT

j_call: TRBJ1-5
v_call: TRBV4-1
cdr3_length: 15
d_call: .
clone_size: .
cdr3_aa: CASSPSRGSNQPQHF
cdr3_nt: TGCGCCAGCAGCCCGAGCCGGGGAAGCAATCAGCCCCAGCATTTT

j_call: TRBJ2-2
v_call: TRBV2
cdr3_length: 15
d_call: TRBD1
clone_size: .
cdr3_aa: CASKGDRSLPGELFF
cdr3_nt: TGTGCCAGCAAGGGGGACAGGAGTTTACCCGGGGAGCTGTTTTTT

j_call: TRBJ2-2
v_call: TRBV10-1
cdr3_length: 12
d_call: .
clone_size: .
cdr3_aa: CASTGQAGELFF
cdr3_nt: TGCGCCAGCACTGGCCAGGCCGGGGAGCTGTTTTTT

j_call: TRBJ2-7
v_call: TRBV5-1
cdr3_length: 14
d_call: TRBD1
clone_size: .
cdr3_aa: CASSPTGGSYEQYF
cdr3_nt: TGCGCCAGCTCACCGACAGGGGGCAGCTACGAGCAGTACTTC

j_call: TRBJ2-3
v_call: TRBV7-6
cdr3_length: 19
d_call: TRBD2
clone_size: .
cdr3_aa: CASSLIRGGGAQTTDTQYF
cdr3_nt: TGTGCCAGCAGCTTAATACGCGGGGGAGGGGCCCAGACCACAGATACGCAGTATTTT

j_call: TRBJ2-3
v_call: TRBV5-1
cdr3_length: 14
d_call: TRBD2
clone_size: .
cdr3_aa: CASSLFQRGDTQYF
cdr3_nt: TGCGCCAGCAGCTTGTTCCAGCGGGGGGATACGCAGTATTTT

j_call: TRBJ1-2
v_call: TRBV5-5
cdr3_length: 16
d_call: TRBD1
clone_size: .
cdr3_aa: CASSRRVDRAIYGYTF
cdr3_nt: TGTGCCAGCAGCCGTCGAGTGGACAGGGCAATCTATGGCTACACCTTC

j_call: TRBJ1-1
v_call: TRBV2
cdr3_length: 13
d_call: .
clone_size: once
cdr3_aa: CASRRTEGPGAFF
cdr3_nt: TGTGCCAGCAGGCGGACGGAGGGACCGGGAGCTTTCTTT

j_call: TRBJ2-2
v_call: TRBV6-6
cdr3_length: 15
d_call: TRBD1
clone_size: few
cdr3_aa: CASIPQGANTGELFF
cdr3_nt: TGTGCCAGCATCCCGCAGGGGGCTAACACCGGGGAGCTGTTTTTT

j_call: TRBJ1-2
v_call: TRBV11-2
cdr3_length: 16
d_call: TRBD1
clone_size: .
cdr3_aa: CASSLDMTGGSYGYTF
cdr3_nt: TGTGCCAGCAGCTTAGATATGACAGGGGGCAGCTATGGCTACACCTTC

j_call: TRBJ2-7
v_call: TRBV7-8
cdr3_length: 13
d_call: TRBD2
clone_size: .
cdr3_aa: CASQAGGRYEQYF
cdr3_nt: TGTGCCAGCCAAGCGGGGGGGCGGTACGAGCAGTACTTC

j_call: TRBJ2-3
v_call: TRBV12-2
cdr3_length: 19
d_call: .
clone_size: .
cdr3_aa: CASRFGSSGGTGYTDTQYF
cdr3_nt: TGTGCAAGTCGCTTCGGGTCTAGCGGGGGGACCGGTTACACAGATACGCAGTATTTT

j_call: TRBJ2-5
v_call: TRBV6-1
cdr3_length: 17
d_call: .
clone_size: .
cdr3_aa: CASSEEVPDTSQETEYF
cdr3_nt: TGTGCCAGCAGTGAAGAAGTCCCCGACACATCACAAGAGACCGAGTACTTC

j_call: TRBJ1-1
v_call: TRBV27
cdr3_length: 14
d_call: TRBD1
clone_size: .
cdr3_aa: CASSLRSQGSEAFF
cdr3_nt: TGTGCCAGCAGTTTACGCTCACAGGGGAGTGAGGCTTTCTTT